These T cell receptor beta chains were read from a single sample in a study of blood T cell repertoires in COVID-19. Some clones are missing from TCRdb's copy, which holds only in-frame ones; the method was immunoSEQ multiplex PCR. There are more than 25,000 clones in the sample; 89% occur only once, and about 0.55% lies in the top ten. Specimen: peripheral blood. These receptors came from a middle-aged woman with active or convalescent COVID-19. Both conserved end residues are part of each CDR3. Each record gives: clone size, D gene, V gene, J gene, CDR3 protein, CDR3 DNA. D genes are given only for firm matches. The size of a clone is reported for some rows only, either as once, few or many, or as a class for expanded clones.

.	.	TRBV7-2	TRBJ1-6	CASSSPARTLHF	TGTGCCAGCAGCTCCCCAGCTAGGACCCTCCACTTT
.	.	TRBV5-4	TRBJ2-2	CASSLAAIVGHTGELFF	TGTGCCAGCAGCCTAGCCGCGATAGTCGGTCACACCGGGGAGCTGTTTTTT
.	.	TRBV4-2	TRBJ1-6	CASSRGQLNSPLHF	TGTGCCAGCAGCCGCGGACAGCTTAATTCACCCCTCCACTTT
once	.	TRBV5-6	TRBJ2-7	CASSLGGGPYEQYF	TGTGCCAGCAGCTTGGGCGGAGGACCCTACGAGCAGTACTTC
.	TRBD1	TRBV28	TRBJ2-3	CASSETGQGQDTQYF	TGTGCCAGCAGTGAAACGGGACAGGGACAGGATACGCAGTATTTT
.	TRBD1	TRBV27	TRBJ1-5	CASSLYPPTGGQDQPQHF	TGTGCCAGCAGTTTATACCCCCCTACAGGGGGCCAGGATCAGCCCCAGCATTTT
.	TRBD2	TRBV7-2	TRBJ2-7	CASSSRPTSGTSYEQYF	TGTGCCAGCAGCTCAAGACCGACTAGCGGGACCTCCTACGAGCAGTACTTC
.	TRBD1	TRBV19	TRBJ1-3	CASSRYTGTGVAGNTIYF	TGTGCCAGTAGTCGTTACACCGGGACAGGGGTTGCTGGAAACACCATATATTTT
.	.	TRBV5-1	TRBJ2-1	CASSRGDEQFF	TGCGCCAGCAGCAGAGGAGATGAGCAGTTCTTC
few	.	TRBV5-4	TRBJ1-3	CASSPGWSSGNTIYF	TGTGCCAGCAGCCCGGGGTGGAGCTCTGGAAACACCATATATTTT
.	TRBD1	TRBV9	TRBJ2-6	CASSDRTGGAGANVLTF	TGTGCCAGCAGCGATCGGACAGGGGGCGCTGGGGCCAACGTCCTGACTTTC
.	.	TRBV12-3/TRBV12-4	TRBJ2-7	CASSFRRDYEQYF	TGTGCCAGCAGTTTTCGCAGGGACTACGAGCAGTACTTC
.	TRBD1	TRBV24-1	TRBJ2-1	CATSDLGQGRNEQFF	TGTGCCACCAGTGATCTAGGACAGGGGCGCAATGAGCAGTTCTTC
.	TRBD2	TRBV5-4	TRBJ2-1	CASSLGLAGDNEQFF	TGTGCCAGCAGCTTGGGACTAGCGGGCGACAATGAGCAGTTCTTC
.	.	TRBV5-1	TRBJ2-3	CASRKGRDTQYF	TGCGCCAGCAGGAAGGGGAGGGATACGCAGTATTTT
.	.	TRBV7-2	TRBJ1-2	CASSLDRRYTF	TGTGCCAGCAGCTTAGACAGGCGCTACACCTTC
.	TRBD2	TRBV2	TRBJ2-1	CASKSVDGRNEQFF	TGTGCCAGCAAGAGCGTAGACGGGAGGAATGAGCAGTTCTTC
.	TRBD2	TRBV4-1	TRBJ2-1	CASSRGAGGDNEQFF	TGCGCCAGCAGCCGGGGAGCGGGAGGCGACAATGAGCAGTTCTTC
.	.	TRBV29-1	TRBJ1-1	CSVEGWGEEAFF	TGCAGCGTTGAAGGATGGGGGGAGGAAGCTTTCTTT
.	.	TRBV11-1	TRBJ1-1	CASSGVGQRMNTEAFF	TGTGCCAGCAGCGGAGTAGGACAGCGAATGAACACTGAAGCTTTCTTT
.	TRBD2	TRBV12-3/TRBV12-4	TRBJ2-7	CASTLAGGEQYF	TGTGCCAGCACTCTAGCGGGAGGCGAGCAGTACTTC
.	TRBD2	TRBV12-5	TRBJ2-2	CASGWGGGTGELFF	TGTGCTAGTGGTTGGGGCGGGGGCACCGGGGAGCTGTTTTTT
.	TRBD1	TRBV9	TRBJ2-5	CASSGTGVRGETQYF	TGTGCCAGCAGCGGAACAGGGGTGCGAGGAGAGACCCAGTACTTC
.	.	TRBV2	TRBJ2-7	CASRPRWEPNSYEQYF	TGTGCCAGCAGGCCCCGTTGGGAGCCAAACTCCTACGAGCAGTACTTC
.	.	TRBV7-9	TRBJ1-1	CASSLAQHRGAFF	TGTGCCAGCAGCTTAGCGCAGCACCGGGGAGCTTTCTTT
.	TRBD1	TRBV11-1	TRBJ1-1	CASRLDKGQGGTEAFF	TGTGCCAGCAGACTAGATAAAGGACAGGGCGGCACTGAAGCTTTCTTT
.	TRBD1	TRBV5-1	TRBJ1-6	CASSYSGTGSSSSYNSPLHF	TGCGCCAGCAGCTACTCCGGGACAGGGTCCTCGAGCTCCTATAATTCACCCCTCCACTTT
.	.	TRBV30	TRBJ2-5	CAWSSVVETQYF	TGTGCCTGGAGTTCGGTGGTGGAGACCCAGTACTTC
.	.	TRBV10-2	TRBJ1-1	CASSSGTTEAFF	TGCGCCAGCAGTTCCGGGACTACTGAAGCTTTCTTT
.	.	TRBV5-1	TRBJ2-7	CASSPGTTYSYEQYF	TGCGCCAGCAGCCCCGGGACAACTTATTCCTACGAGCAGTACTTC
few	.	TRBV19	TRBJ1-1	CASSSKGGGRRTEAFF	TGTGCCAGTAGTTCCAAGGGAGGGGGGCGCCGGACTGAAGCTTTCTTT
.	TRBD2	TRBV6-4	TRBJ2-1	CASSGSLAGGEQQFF	TGTGCCAGCAGCGGGAGCCTAGCGGGAGGGGAGCAGCAGTTCTTC
.	.	TRBV7-7	TRBJ2-5	CASSLGGQPQETQYF	TGTGCTAGCAGCTTAGGCGGACAGCCCCAAGAGACCCAGTACTTC
.	.	TRBV5-1	TRBJ1-1	CASSSYASMNTEAFF	TGCGCCAGCAGCTCCTATGCGAGCATGAACACTGAAGCTTTCTTT
.	TRBD2	TRBV5-6	TRBJ2-5	CASSYLAGVKETQYF	TGTGCCAGCAGCTATCTAGCGGGGGTTAAAGAGACCCAGTACTTC
.	.	TRBV2	TRBJ1-3	CASSDRFPSGNTIYF	TGTGCCAGCAGTGATAGATTCCCCTCTGGAAACACCATATATTTT
.	.	TRBV6-1	TRBJ2-7	CASSENQGGPSEQYF	TGTGCCAGCAGTGAAAACCAGGGGGGACCCAGCGAGCAGTACTTC
.	TRBD2	TRBV27	TRBJ2-1	CASSPWTSKDNEQFF	TGTGCCAGCAGCCCATGGACTAGCAAGGACAATGAGCAGTTCTTC